This TCR beta chain was identified during a study of neoadjuvant anti-PD-1 for oral cavity cancer. Time point specified: after neoadjuvant nivolumab, at surgical resection. Clones were read by immunoSEQ multiplex PCR, and TCRdb kept only the in-frame ones, dropping some. The sample lists about 13,000 clones, roughly two thirds occurring once. The V gene lost 6 bases and the J gene lost 2 bases, with 16 bases spanning the gap. Germline V gives CDR1 MDHEN, CDR2 SYDVKM. The CDR3 runs 15 residues. The chain links TRBV28 to TRBJ1-1, with unresolved D. This receptor was identified in a person between 35 and 79 years old with oral cavity squamous cell carcinoma. Source: PBMCs, taken after nivolumab (anti-PD-1) treatment. CDR3 coding DNA: TGTGCCAGCAGCCCTCAGATGGCGGCTAACACTGAAGCTTTCTTT. Its translation: CASSPQMAANTEAFF.